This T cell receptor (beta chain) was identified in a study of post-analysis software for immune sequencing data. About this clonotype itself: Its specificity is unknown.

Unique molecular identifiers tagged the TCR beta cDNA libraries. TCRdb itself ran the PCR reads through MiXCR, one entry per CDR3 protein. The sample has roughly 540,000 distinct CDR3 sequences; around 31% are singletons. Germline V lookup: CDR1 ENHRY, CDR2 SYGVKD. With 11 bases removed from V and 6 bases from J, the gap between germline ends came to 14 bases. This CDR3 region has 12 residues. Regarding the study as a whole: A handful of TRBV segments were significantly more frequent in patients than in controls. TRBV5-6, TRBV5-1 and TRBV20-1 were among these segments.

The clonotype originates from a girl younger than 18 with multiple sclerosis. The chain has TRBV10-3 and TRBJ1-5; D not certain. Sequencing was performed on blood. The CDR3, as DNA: TGTGCCGTCGGAGGTGAGGGTCAGCCCCAGCATTTT. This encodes CAVGGEGQPQHF.